Listed below are T cell receptor beta chains from one sample, sequenced in a study of cytomegalovirus exposure and HLA in healthy donors. Assay: immunoSEQ multiplex PCR; the TCRdb copy retains only in-frame clones and omits some. The data show approximately 160,000 clones, 84% seen once. Specimen: PBMCs. These receptors were obtained from a man younger than 30 in good health and CMV-seronegative. Both conserved end residues are part of each CDR3. Fields, in order: D gene, J gene, clone size, V gene, CDR3 DNA, CDR3 protein. D genes are given only for firm matches. Size values are once, few and many counts, or a class for expanded clones, and some rows have none.

>TRBD2|TRBJ2-2|-|TRBV5-1
TGCGCCAGCAGCCAGGGACTAGCGGGACGAATCACCGGGGAGCTGTTTTTT
CASSQGLAGRITGELFF
>TRBD1|TRBJ2-5|-|TRBV6-1
TGTGCCAGCAGTGAACAGGGGGCTCGCCAAGAGACCCAGTACTTC
CASSEQGARQETQYF
>TRBD2|TRBJ2-7|-|TRBV25-1
TGTGCCACACAACCTAGCGGGGGGAATTCCTACGAGCAGTACTTC
CATQPSGGNSYEQYF
>TRBD1|TRBJ2-1|-|TRBV5-1
TGCGCCAGCAGCGTGGCGGCGGACAGGGGAAACTACAATGAGCAGTTCTTC
CASSVAADRGNYNEQFF
>-|TRBJ2-7|-|TRBV5-6
TGTGCCAGCAGCTTGGCAGGGGTCACCTACGAGCAGTACTTC
CASSLAGVTYEQYF
>-|TRBJ1-6|-|TRBV2
TGTGCCAGCAGTGACCGACGGAGCTCCTATAATTCACCCCTCCACTTT
CASSDRRSSYNSPLHF
>TRBD1|TRBJ1-2|-|TRBV29-1
TGCAGCGTTGAAGATCCAAGGGGGCGCGATGGCTACACCTTC
CSVEDPRGRDGYTF
>TRBD2|TRBJ2-5|-|TRBV7-8
TGTGCCAGCAGCTTGGGACCTAGCGGGGCACAAGAGACCCAGTACTTC
CASSLGPSGAQETQYF
>-|TRBJ2-5|-|TRBV6-1
TGTGCCAGCAGACGACAAGGAACAGAGACCCAGTACTTC
CASRRQGTETQYF
>TRBD1|TRBJ1-2|-|TRBV10-1
TGCGCCAGCAGTAAGACAGGGCAGAACTATGGCTACACCTTC
CASSKTGQNYGYTF
>TRBD2|TRBJ2-1|-|TRBV28
TGTGCCAGCAGTTTATGGATTGAGGGGCTAGCGGCCCACAATGAGCAGTTCTTC
CASSLWIEGLAAHNEQFF
>-|TRBJ2-2|-|TRBV5-1
TGCGCCAGCCAGGGGCCAGGGAATGCCCTGAACACCGGGGAGCTGTTTTTT
CASQGPGNALNTGELFF
>TRBD2|TRBJ2-3|few|TRBV6-4
TGTGCCAGCAGCCTGACTAGCGGGGGTACAGATACGCAGTATTTT
CASSLTSGGTDTQYF
>-|TRBJ1-1|-|TRBV2
TGTGCCAGCAGTGAAGCGCCAGGGATGAACACTGAAGCTTTCTTT
CASSEAPGMNTEAFF